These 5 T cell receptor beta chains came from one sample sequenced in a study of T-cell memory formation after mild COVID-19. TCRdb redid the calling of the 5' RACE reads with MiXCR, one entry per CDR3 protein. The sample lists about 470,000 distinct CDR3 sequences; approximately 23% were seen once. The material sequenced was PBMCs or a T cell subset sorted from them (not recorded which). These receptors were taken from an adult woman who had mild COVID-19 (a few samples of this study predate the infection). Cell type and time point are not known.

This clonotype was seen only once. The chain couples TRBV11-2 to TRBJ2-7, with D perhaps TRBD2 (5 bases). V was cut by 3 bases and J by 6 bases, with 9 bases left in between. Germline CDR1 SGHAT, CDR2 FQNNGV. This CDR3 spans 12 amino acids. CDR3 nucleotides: TGTGCCAGCAGCTTCGGGGAGTTCGAGCAGTACTTC. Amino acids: CASSFGEFEQYF.

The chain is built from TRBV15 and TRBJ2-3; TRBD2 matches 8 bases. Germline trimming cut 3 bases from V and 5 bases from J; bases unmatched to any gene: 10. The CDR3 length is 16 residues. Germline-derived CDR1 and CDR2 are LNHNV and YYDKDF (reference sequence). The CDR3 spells CATSRAGGRTGDTQYF. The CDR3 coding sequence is TGTGCCACCAGCAGGGCGGGAGGACGCACGGGAGATACGCAGTATTTT.

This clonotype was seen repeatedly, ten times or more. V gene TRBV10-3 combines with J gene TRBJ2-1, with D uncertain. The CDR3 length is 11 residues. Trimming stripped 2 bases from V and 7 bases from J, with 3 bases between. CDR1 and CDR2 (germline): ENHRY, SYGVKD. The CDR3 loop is CAISERNEQFF. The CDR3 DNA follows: TGTGCCATCAGTGAGAGGAATGAGCAGTTCTTC.

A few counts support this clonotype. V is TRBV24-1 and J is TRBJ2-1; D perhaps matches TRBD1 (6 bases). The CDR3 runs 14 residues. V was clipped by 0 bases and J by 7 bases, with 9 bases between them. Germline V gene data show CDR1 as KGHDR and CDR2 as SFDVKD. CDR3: CATSDLGQRNEQFF. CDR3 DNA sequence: TGTGCCACCAGTGATTTGGGACAGAGGAATGAGCAGTTCTTC.

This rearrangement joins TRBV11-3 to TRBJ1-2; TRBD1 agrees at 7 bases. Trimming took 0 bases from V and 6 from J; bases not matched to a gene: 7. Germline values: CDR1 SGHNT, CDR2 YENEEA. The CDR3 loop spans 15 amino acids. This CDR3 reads CASSLDSGTGDGYTF. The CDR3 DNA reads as TGTGCCAGCAGCTTAGATTCTGGCACAGGGGATGGCTACACCTTC. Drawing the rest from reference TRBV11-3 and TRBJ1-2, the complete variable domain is EAGVVQSPRYKIIEKKQPVAFWCNPISGHNTLYWYLQNLGQGPELLIRYENEEAVDDSQLPKDRFSAERLKGVDSTLKIQPAELGDSAVYLCASSLDSGTGDGYTFGSGTRLTVV.